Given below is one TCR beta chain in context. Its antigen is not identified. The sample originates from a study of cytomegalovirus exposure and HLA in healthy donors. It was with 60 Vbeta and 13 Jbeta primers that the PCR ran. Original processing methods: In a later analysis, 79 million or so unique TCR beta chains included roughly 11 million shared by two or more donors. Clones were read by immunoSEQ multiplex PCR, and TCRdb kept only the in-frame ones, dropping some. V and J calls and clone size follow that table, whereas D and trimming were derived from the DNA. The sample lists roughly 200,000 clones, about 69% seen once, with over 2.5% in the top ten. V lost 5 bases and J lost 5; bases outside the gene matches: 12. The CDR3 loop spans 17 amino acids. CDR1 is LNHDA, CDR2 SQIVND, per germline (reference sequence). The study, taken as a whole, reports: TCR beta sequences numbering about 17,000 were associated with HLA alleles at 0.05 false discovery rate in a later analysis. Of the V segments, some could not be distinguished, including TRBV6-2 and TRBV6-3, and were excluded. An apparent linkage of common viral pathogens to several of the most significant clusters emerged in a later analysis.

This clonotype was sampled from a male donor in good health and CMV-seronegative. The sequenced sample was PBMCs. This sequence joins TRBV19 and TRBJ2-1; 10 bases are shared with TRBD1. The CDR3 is CASSVPFPGTGDNEQFF. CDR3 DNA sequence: TGTGCCAGTAGTGTCCCCTTCCCCGGGACAGGGGACAATGAGCAGTTCTTC.